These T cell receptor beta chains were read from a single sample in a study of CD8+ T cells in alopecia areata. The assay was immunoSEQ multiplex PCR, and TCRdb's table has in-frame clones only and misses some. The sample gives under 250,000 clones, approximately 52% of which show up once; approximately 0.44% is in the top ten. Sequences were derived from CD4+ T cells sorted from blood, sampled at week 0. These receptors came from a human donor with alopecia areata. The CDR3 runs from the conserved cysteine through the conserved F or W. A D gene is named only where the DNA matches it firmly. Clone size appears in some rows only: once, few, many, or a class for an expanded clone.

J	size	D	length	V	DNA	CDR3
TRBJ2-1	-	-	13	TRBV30	TGTGCCTGGAGTCTCCAGGGGAGGAATGAGCAGTTCTTC	CAWSLQGRNEQFF
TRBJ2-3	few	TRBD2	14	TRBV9	TGTGCCAGCAGCGTAGGACTAGCGGTAGATACGCAGTATTTT	CASSVGLAVDTQYF
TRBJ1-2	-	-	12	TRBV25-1	TGTGCCAGCTCAGGGTATGACTATGGCTACACCTTC	CASSGYDYGYTF
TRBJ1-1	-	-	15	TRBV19	TGTGCCAGTAGTATAGCCCCCAAGGGACGGGCTGAAGCTTTCTTT	CASSIAPKGRAEAFF
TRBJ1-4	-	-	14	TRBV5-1	TGCGCCAGCAGCTTGGGGACGGGGTCTGAAAAACTGTTTTTT	CASSLGTGSEKLFF
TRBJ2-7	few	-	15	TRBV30	TGTGCCTGGAGTGGATTGAGCGGACAGAGAAACGAGCAGTACTTC	CAWSGLSGQRNEQYF
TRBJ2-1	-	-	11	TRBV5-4	TGTGCCAGCAGCTTGGAGACTGAGCAGTTCTTC	CASSLETEQFF
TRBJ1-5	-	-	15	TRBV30	TGTGCCTGGAGTCTAAGGGGGAATGGCAATCAGCCCCAGCATTTT	CAWSLRGNGNQPQHF
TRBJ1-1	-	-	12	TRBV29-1	TGCAGCGTTGAGAGTTTTGCTTCTCAAGCTTTCTTT	CSVESFASQAFF
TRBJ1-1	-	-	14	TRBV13	TGTGCCAGCAACGAACCAGGATTGAACACTGAAGCTTTCTTT	CASNEPGLNTEAFF
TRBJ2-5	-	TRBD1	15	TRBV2	TGTGCCAGCACCTTGGGACAGAAGAACCAAGAGACCCAGTACTTC	CASTLGQKNQETQYF
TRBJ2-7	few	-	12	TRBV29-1	TGCAGCGTTGCCAGGGGAGATTACGAGCAGTACTTC	CSVARGDYEQYF
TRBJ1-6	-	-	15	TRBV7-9	TGTGCCAGCAGCTTCTTCGTGGACAGCAATTCACCCCTCCACTTT	CASSFFVDSNSPLHF
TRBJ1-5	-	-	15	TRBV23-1	TGCGCCAGCAGTCAAGGTCACGGGGGAGGGCAGCCCCAGCATTTT	CASSQGHGGGQPQHF
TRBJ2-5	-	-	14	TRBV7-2	TGTGCCAGCAGCTTAGTACCGGGTCAAGAGACCCAGTACTTC	CASSLVPGQETQYF
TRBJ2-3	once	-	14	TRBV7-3	TGTGCCAGCAGCCCTGGGGCCGCGACAGATACGCAGTATTTT	CASSPGAATDTQYF
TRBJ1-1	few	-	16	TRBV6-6	TGTGCCAGCAGGTCTCAATACTCGGGAGAGAACACTGAAGCTTTCTTT	CASRSQYSGENTEAFF
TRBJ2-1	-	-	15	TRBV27	TGTGCCAGCAGTTTAGGGGCCTTAGGGGGGGATGAGCAGTTCTTC	CASSLGALGGDEQFF
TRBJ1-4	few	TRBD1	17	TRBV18	TGTGCCAGCTCCCCCTTCATGGACAGGGGAACTAATGAAAAACTGTTTTTT	CASSPFMDRGTNEKLFF
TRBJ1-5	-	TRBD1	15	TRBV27	TGTGCCAGCAGACCCGGACAGGGAAGCAATCAGCCCCAGCATTTT	CASRPGQGSNQPQHF
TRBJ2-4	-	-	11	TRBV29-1	TGCAGCGTTGAAGTGGTAAACATTCAGTACTTC	CSVEVVNIQYF
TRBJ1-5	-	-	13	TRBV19	TGTGCCAGTAACGGGGGGTCTGTTCAGCCCCAGCATTTT	CASNGGSVQPQHF
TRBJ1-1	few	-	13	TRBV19	TGTGCCAGTAGTGGAGGGGTAAATACTGAAGCTTTCTTT	CASSGGVNTEAFF
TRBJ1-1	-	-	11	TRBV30	TGTGCCTGGAGTACGCGAACTGAAGCTTTCTTT	CAWSTRTEAFF
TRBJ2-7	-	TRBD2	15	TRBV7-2	TGTGCCAGCAGCTTAGACTTTACTAGCGGGAACGAGCAGTACTTC	CASSLDFTSGNEQYF
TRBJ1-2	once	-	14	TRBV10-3	TGTGCCATCAGCTCCGGGATGAGGGCCTATGGCTACACCTTC	CAISSGMRAYGYTF
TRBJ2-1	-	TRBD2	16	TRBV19	TGTGCCAGTAGTGATTCCCGACTAGCGGGAGGCAATGAGCAGTTCTTC	CASSDSRLAGGNEQFF
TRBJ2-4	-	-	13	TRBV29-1	TGCAGCGTTGTTCAGGGGGCCAAAAACATTCAGTACTTC	CSVVQGAKNIQYF
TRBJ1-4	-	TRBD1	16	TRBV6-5	TGTGCCAGCAGTTTGACAGGGATCCTCGGCAATGAAAAACTGTTTTTT	CASSLTGILGNEKLFF
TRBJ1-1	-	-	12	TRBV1	TGCACCAGCAGCCAAGGACAGGTTGAAGCTTTCTTT	CTSSQGQVEAFF
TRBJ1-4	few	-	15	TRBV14	TGTGCCAGCAGCCAACACACCGAACAGAATGAAAAACTGTTTTTT	CASSQHTEQNEKLFF
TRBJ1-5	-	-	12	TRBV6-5	TGTGCCAGCAGTCAGGGGAATCAGCCCCAGCATTTT	CASSQGNQPQHF
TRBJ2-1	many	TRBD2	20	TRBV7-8	TGTGCCAGCAGCTTAGAACTAGCGGGGGCCCTAATTAGCATCAACAATGAGCAGTTCTTC	CASSLELAGALISINNEQFF
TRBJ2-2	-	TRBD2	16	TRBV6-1	TGTGCCAGCAGTGTGACTAGCGGGAGTTACGCCGGGGAGCTGTTTTTT	CASSVTSGSYAGELFF
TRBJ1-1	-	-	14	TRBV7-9	TGTGCCAGCAGCTTAGGCCAGGGGAGCACTGAAGCTTTCTTT	CASSLGQGSTEAFF
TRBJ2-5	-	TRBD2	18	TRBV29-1	TGCAGCGTTGAAGATATAGAAGGGGCTAGCGGGGTCCAAGAGACCCAGTACTTC	CSVEDIEGASGVQETQYF
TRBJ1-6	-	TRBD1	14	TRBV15	TGTGCCACCAGCAGAGATGTGGACAGGCATAACCTCCACTTT	CATSRDVDRHNLHF
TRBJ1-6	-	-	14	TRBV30	TGTGCCTGGAATCATCAGGGGTCGGGATCACCCCTCCACTTT	CAWNHQGSGSPLHF
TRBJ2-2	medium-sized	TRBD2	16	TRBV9	TGTGCCAGCAGCGTTCTGACTAGCGGGAGAAGCGGGGAGCTGTTTTTT	CASSVLTSGRSGELFF